This is a list of T cell receptor beta chains from one sample in a study of T cell changes during pregnancy in multiple sclerosis. Generated by immunoSEQ multiplex PCR, the TCRdb table keeps only in-frame clones and is missing some. The sample has about 79,000 clones; about 90% are singletons. Sequencing used CD4+ T cells from peripheral blood mononuclear cells, obtained in the second trimester of pregnancy. All receptors derive from a female donor with multiple sclerosis, enrolled in a pregnancy study. Each CDR3 is given with its conserved first and last residue. The order of the fields is V gene, J gene, CDR3 protein.

TRBV28	TRBJ1-3	CASNSYSVTTGNTIYF
TRBV9	TRBJ2-2	CASSARYRSNTGELFF
TRBV7-2	TRBJ1-1	CASRMDRVNTEAFF
TRBV15	TRBJ2-7	CATSREREGLYEQYF
TRBV5-1	TRBJ2-7	CASSGLAGGVYEQYF
TRBV19	TRBJ1-2	CASSIGQGGYTF
TRBV7-9	TRBJ1-1	CASSLLQGGTEAFF
TRBV19	TRBJ1-5	CASSIAGGDQPQHF
TRBV6-5	TRBJ2-2	CASSFSGVSGELFF
TRBV4-3	TRBJ2-7	CASSQPGLAEAYEQYF
TRBV7-9	TRBJ2-7	CASSFGTSSSEQYF
TRBV2	TRBJ2-7	CASRLLYEQYF
TRBV10-1	TRBJ2-1	CASSELLAGNYNEQFF
TRBV30	TRBJ1-3	CAWGAQDSSGNTIYF
TRBV30	TRBJ2-2	CAWSYYYNTGELFF
TRBV19	TRBJ2-5	CASSTSTPLRGTQYF
TRBV2	TRBJ1-3	CASRPRRAGNTIYF
TRBV9	TRBJ1-2	CASSVVAGSNYGYTF
TRBV6-5	TRBJ2-7	CASRNQQGYEQYF
TRBV30	TRBJ1-6	CAWAGYRGSPLHF
TRBV5-4	TRBJ2-1	CASSLGSGGAAGYEQFF
TRBV7-7	TRBJ2-2	CASSLTTSTGELFF
TRBV7-7	TRBJ2-3	CASSLSIAETTDTQYF
TRBV5-4	TRBJ2-2	CASSLDRGPGELFF
TRBV5-6	TRBJ1-1	CASSPTGGYMNTEAFF
TRBV9	TRBJ1-2	CASSVSIRTGRDYGYTF
TRBV5-6	TRBJ2-3	CASRLTGTDTQYF
TRBV2	TRBJ2-1	CASGGRARNEQFF
TRBV5-1	TRBJ1-2	CASSPGTSHGYTF
TRBV9	TRBJ1-5	CASSAAGGLNQPQHF
TRBV6-1	TRBJ2-2	CASSADRYTGELFF
TRBV7-2	TRBJ2-3	CASSSIAGATPTDTQYF
TRBV29-1	TRBJ1-1	CSVARGTGLNTEAFF
TRBV5-1	TRBJ1-1	CASSFPGEPAFF
TRBV5-1	TRBJ1-2	CASSTTGGNYGYTF
TRBV7-8	TRBJ1-1	CASSLVLRLSNTEAFF
TRBV7-9	TRBJ2-3	CASSLSRGGTDTQYF
TRBV4-3	TRBJ2-7	CASSQLAGSSYEQYF
TRBV27	TRBJ2-5	CASRTTSGGALETQYF
TRBV5-1	TRBJ2-2	CASSLDGSGTGELFF
TRBV19	TRBJ1-5	CASSPGANPNQPQHF
TRBV9	TRBJ2-1	CASSVGGLWGEQFF
TRBV6-1	TRBJ2-1	CASSEVRTGAGEQFF
TRBV4-2	TRBJ2-3	CASSPLGDTQYF
TRBV28	TRBJ1-5	CASRDSLTGLSNQPQHF
TRBV4-2	TRBJ2-1	CASSQDRLAGVRNEQFF
TRBV18	TRBJ1-1	CASSPQEGLTEAFF
TRBV2	TRBJ1-2	CASSGQGEDGYTF
TRBV4-1	TRBJ2-3	CASSRGLAADHTQYF